A selection of T cell receptor beta chains follows, all from one sample in a study of blood T cell repertoires in COVID-19. The table came from immunoSEQ multiplex PCR; TCRdb's copy has only in-frame clones and leaves some out. The sample lists about 260,000 clones, approximately 90% occurring once. Sequencing was done on a sample of peripheral blood. The receptors come from a woman aged 40 to 50 with acute or convalescent COVID-19. The CDR3 runs from the conserved cysteine through the conserved F or W. The order of the fields is V gene, clone size, D gene, J gene, CDR3 DNA, CDR3 protein. The D gene is left open where the match is weak. The listing skips clone size in some rows; elsewhere it reads once, few, many or a size class.

v_call: TRBV4-1; clone_size: -; d_call: -; j_call: TRBJ2-1; cdr3_nt: TGCGCCAGCAGCCCCCGCCGGGGTTCGCATGAGCAGTTCTTC; cdr3_aa: CASSPRRGSHEQFF
v_call: TRBV15; clone_size: -; d_call: -; j_call: TRBJ2-2; cdr3_nt: TGTGCCACCAGCGAGGGTACGGGAGTAACCGGGGAGCTGTTTTTT; cdr3_aa: CATSEGTGVTGELFF
v_call: TRBV2; clone_size: -; d_call: -; j_call: TRBJ2-3; cdr3_nt: TGTGCCAGCAGTGCTAGACTAGTCCCAGATACGCAGTATTTT; cdr3_aa: CASSARLVPDTQYF
v_call: TRBV9; clone_size: once; d_call: -; j_call: TRBJ2-2; cdr3_nt: TGTGCCAGCAGATTCTCCAGGAACACCGGGGAGCTGTTTTTT; cdr3_aa: CASRFSRNTGELFF
v_call: TRBV6-6; clone_size: -; d_call: TRBD1; j_call: TRBJ2-1; cdr3_nt: TGTGCCAGCACTGACAGGGATCCCTACAATGAGCAGTTCTTC; cdr3_aa: CASTDRDPYNEQFF
v_call: TRBV5-1; clone_size: -; d_call: -; j_call: TRBJ1-5; cdr3_nt: TGCGCCAGCAGCTTGACGGCAGGGGATGGGCAGCCCCAGCATTTT; cdr3_aa: CASSLTAGDGQPQHF
v_call: TRBV7-8; clone_size: -; d_call: TRBD2; j_call: TRBJ2-3; cdr3_nt: TGTGCCAGCAGCTCAGGGATGATAGCGGGGGCTACCACAGATACGCAGTATTTT; cdr3_aa: CASSSGMIAGATTDTQYF
v_call: TRBV5-4; clone_size: -; d_call: -; j_call: TRBJ2-1; cdr3_nt: TGTGCCAGCAGCTTAACAGTTAGCTCCTACAATGAGCAGTTCTTC; cdr3_aa: CASSLTVSSYNEQFF
v_call: TRBV10-3; clone_size: -; d_call: TRBD2; j_call: TRBJ2-1; cdr3_nt: TGTGCCATCAGTGACCCCGGGACTAGCGGGGGGACGCATGGTGAGCAGTTCTTC; cdr3_aa: CAISDPGTSGGTHGEQFF
v_call: TRBV7-2; clone_size: -; d_call: TRBD1; j_call: TRBJ1-5; cdr3_nt: TGTGCCAGCAGCTTAGGACCAGGGGGCGAACCCCAGCATTTT; cdr3_aa: CASSLGPGGEPQHF
v_call: TRBV5-1; clone_size: once; d_call: -; j_call: TRBJ2-2; cdr3_nt: TGCGCCAGCAGCGTGCCCACATTCCAGGGGTCGAACACCGGGGAGCTGTTTTTT; cdr3_aa: CASSVPTFQGSNTGELFF
v_call: TRBV5-1; clone_size: -; d_call: TRBD2; j_call: TRBJ2-5; cdr3_nt: TGCGCCAGCAGCTTTCTTGGGACTAGCGGGGACCAAGAGACCCAGTACTTC; cdr3_aa: CASSFLGTSGDQETQYF
v_call: TRBV9; clone_size: -; d_call: TRBD1; j_call: TRBJ1-2; cdr3_nt: TGTGCCAGCAGCGCTCGGACAGGATCTACCTATGGCTACACCTTC; cdr3_aa: CASSARTGSTYGYTF
v_call: TRBV10-2; clone_size: -; d_call: TRBD2; j_call: TRBJ2-2; cdr3_nt: TGCGCCAGCAGTTTAGGGACTAGCGGTGGCGGGGAGCTGTTTTTT; cdr3_aa: CASSLGTSGGGELFF
v_call: TRBV7-8; clone_size: few; d_call: -; j_call: TRBJ1-2; cdr3_nt: TGTGCCAGCAGCGCGGACAGCCGGATCTTCTATGGCTACACCTTC; cdr3_aa: CASSADSRIFYGYTF
v_call: TRBV6-6; clone_size: -; d_call: TRBD1; j_call: TRBJ1-1; cdr3_nt: TGTGCCAGCAGTTTCCTCAGACAGGGGAATGAAGCTTTCTTT; cdr3_aa: CASSFLRQGNEAFF
v_call: TRBV7-3; clone_size: -; d_call: -; j_call: TRBJ1-1; cdr3_nt: TGTGCCAGCAGCCCTCTTGGCGGCGGTTTGAACACTGAAGCTTTCTTT; cdr3_aa: CASSPLGGGLNTEAFF
v_call: TRBV19; clone_size: -; d_call: -; j_call: TRBJ1-5; cdr3_nt: TGTGCCAGTAGTACCCGCCGGGAGAGGCAGCCCCAGCATTTT; cdr3_aa: CASSTRRERQPQHF
v_call: TRBV3-1/TRBV3-2; clone_size: -; d_call: -; j_call: TRBJ1-6; cdr3_nt: TGTGCCAGCAGCCAAGTGACAGAAAATTCACCCCTCCACTTT; cdr3_aa: CASSQVTENSPLHF
v_call: TRBV6-2/TRBV6-3; clone_size: -; d_call: -; j_call: TRBJ2-5; cdr3_nt: TGTGCCAGCAGTGACCGAACTGGACAGCAAGAGACCCAGTACTTC; cdr3_aa: CASSDRTGQQETQYF
v_call: TRBV29-1; clone_size: -; d_call: -; j_call: TRBJ1-2; cdr3_nt: TGCAGCGTTGAGACAACCCTCACTGGATGGGGCTACACCTTC; cdr3_aa: CSVETTLTGWGYTF
v_call: TRBV12-3/TRBV12-4; clone_size: -; d_call: -; j_call: TRBJ2-5; cdr3_nt: TGTGCCAGTGGGTGGCGGGGTAGTGAGACCCAGTACTTC; cdr3_aa: CASGWRGSETQYF
v_call: TRBV9; clone_size: -; d_call: -; j_call: TRBJ1-5; cdr3_nt: TGTGCCAGCAGCGTAGGCGGGGAAGGCTGGCAGCCCCAGCATTTT; cdr3_aa: CASSVGGEGWQPQHF
v_call: TRBV6-6; clone_size: -; d_call: TRBD2; j_call: TRBJ2-3; cdr3_nt: TGTGCCAGCACCAACCGGGAGGCAACAGATACGCAGTATTTT; cdr3_aa: CASTNREATDTQYF
v_call: TRBV7-7; clone_size: -; d_call: TRBD2; j_call: TRBJ2-1; cdr3_nt: TGTGCCAGCAGCTTGACTAGCGGGGGGGCCGGGTATGAGCAGTTCTTC; cdr3_aa: CASSLTSGGAGYEQFF
v_call: TRBV9; clone_size: once; d_call: TRBD2; j_call: TRBJ2-3; cdr3_nt: TGTGCCAGCAGCGTCACCGGGACTAGAGTCACAGATACGCAGTATTTT; cdr3_aa: CASSVTGTRVTDTQYF
v_call: TRBV9; clone_size: -; d_call: TRBD1; j_call: TRBJ1-2; cdr3_nt: TGTGCCAGCAGCGTCTCAGGGACAGGGGGCCCGAGCTACACCTTC; cdr3_aa: CASSVSGTGGPSYTF
v_call: TRBV5-1; clone_size: -; d_call: TRBD2; j_call: TRBJ2-1; cdr3_nt: TGCGCCAGCAGCTTGGTCGGACTAGCGGGGGGGTCAGGCAGCCGAAGTGAGCAGTTCTTC; cdr3_aa: CASSLVGLAGGSGSRSEQFF
v_call: TRBV6-5; clone_size: -; d_call: TRBD1; j_call: TRBJ2-5; cdr3_nt: TGTGCCAGCAGTTACCTCAGGGGGTTTGGAGAGACCCAGTACTTC; cdr3_aa: CASSYLRGFGETQYF
v_call: TRBV20-1; clone_size: -; d_call: -; j_call: TRBJ1-2; cdr3_nt: TGCAGTGCCACGGACTATGGCTACACCTTC; cdr3_aa: CSATDYGYTF
v_call: TRBV5-1; clone_size: -; d_call: -; j_call: TRBJ1-1; cdr3_nt: TGCGCCAGCAGCTTGGCCTTAGGGGGGGCAATGAACACTGAAGCTTTCTTT; cdr3_aa: CASSLALGGAMNTEAFF
v_call: TRBV4-1; clone_size: -; d_call: TRBD1; j_call: TRBJ1-5; cdr3_nt: TGCGCCAGCAGCCCTGACAGGGTACGCAATCAGCCCCAGCATTTT; cdr3_aa: CASSPDRVRNQPQHF
v_call: TRBV28; clone_size: -; d_call: -; j_call: TRBJ2-6; cdr3_nt: TGTGCCAGCAGTTTAGAAGGGGCCACTGGGGCCAACGTCCTGACTTTC; cdr3_aa: CASSLEGATGANVLTF
v_call: TRBV25-1; clone_size: -; d_call: TRBD2; j_call: TRBJ2-1; cdr3_nt: TGTGCCAGCAGTGAATACGGCGGGGGTGGGCACAATGAGCAGTTCTTC; cdr3_aa: CASSEYGGGGHNEQFF
v_call: TRBV6-1; clone_size: -; d_call: -; j_call: TRBJ2-3; cdr3_nt: TGTGCCAGCAGTGAACTTCTAGCAGGCGAAACAGATACGCAGTATTTT; cdr3_aa: CASSELLAGETDTQYF
v_call: TRBV5-6; clone_size: -; d_call: TRBD1; j_call: TRBJ2-5; cdr3_nt: TGTGCCAGCAGCTCCCGGGACAGGGGGGGAGAGACCCAGTACTTC; cdr3_aa: CASSSRDRGGETQYF
v_call: TRBV2; clone_size: -; d_call: TRBD2; j_call: TRBJ2-1; cdr3_nt: TGTGCCAGCAGTGAGGGAATTCCGGGGGGTGAGCAGTTCTTC; cdr3_aa: CASSEGIPGGEQFF
v_call: TRBV10-3; clone_size: few; d_call: -; j_call: TRBJ1-1; cdr3_nt: TGTGCCATCAGTGAGGCGTTAGCGAACACTGAAGCTTTCTTT; cdr3_aa: CAISEALANTEAFF
v_call: TRBV11-1; clone_size: -; d_call: -; j_call: TRBJ2-6; cdr3_nt: TGTGCCAGCAGCCCCTCGGGGGCCAACGTCCTGACTTTC; cdr3_aa: CASSPSGANVLTF
v_call: TRBV10-1; clone_size: -; d_call: -; j_call: TRBJ2-5; cdr3_nt: TGCGCCAGCAGTGAAGGGGATGGAGAGACCCAGTACTTC; cdr3_aa: CASSEGDGETQYF
v_call: TRBV6-5; clone_size: -; d_call: -; j_call: TRBJ1-1; cdr3_nt: TGTGCCAGCGGGGGGGGGTCTCCTTTCCTTGGAGCTTTCTTT; cdr3_aa: CASGGGSPFLGAFF
v_call: TRBV15; clone_size: -; d_call: -; j_call: TRBJ2-2; cdr3_nt: TGTGCCACCAGCCCCAGTCCAGGGGACACCGGGGAGCTGTTTTTT; cdr3_aa: CATSPSPGDTGELFF
v_call: TRBV5-1; clone_size: -; d_call: -; j_call: TRBJ1-4; cdr3_nt: TGCGCCAGCAGCTTGGGTCCCCCAGGGCATGGTAATGAAAAACTGTTTTTT; cdr3_aa: CASSLGPPGHGNEKLFF
v_call: TRBV7-6; clone_size: -; d_call: TRBD1; j_call: TRBJ1-5; cdr3_nt: TGTGCCAGCAGCTTAGGATCGACAGGGGATCTGGTTTATAGCAATCAGCCCCAGCATTTT; cdr3_aa: CASSLGSTGDLVYSNQPQHF
v_call: TRBV9; clone_size: -; d_call: -; j_call: TRBJ2-3; cdr3_nt: TGTGCCAGCAGCGTAGCCGACAGTAGCACAGATACGCAGTATTTT; cdr3_aa: CASSVADSSTDTQYF
v_call: TRBV30; clone_size: -; d_call: TRBD1; j_call: TRBJ1-1; cdr3_nt: TGTGCCTGGGGGACAGGGACCACTGAAGCTTTCTTT; cdr3_aa: CAWGTGTTEAFF
v_call: TRBV6-1; clone_size: -; d_call: -; j_call: TRBJ1-1; cdr3_nt: TGTGCCAGCAGTGAAGTAGGGGTCGATGAAGCTTTCTTT; cdr3_aa: CASSEVGVDEAFF
v_call: TRBV4-1; clone_size: -; d_call: -; j_call: TRBJ2-3; cdr3_nt: TGCGCCAGCAGCCAAGGTACATCTAGTGGTACGCAGTATTTT; cdr3_aa: CASSQGTSSGTQYF
v_call: TRBV5-6; clone_size: few; d_call: -; j_call: TRBJ1-2; cdr3_nt: TGTGCCAGCAGCTTGGCCAGACCTAGGTATGGCTACACCTTC; cdr3_aa: CASSLARPRYGYTF
v_call: TRBV9; clone_size: -; d_call: -; j_call: TRBJ2-1; cdr3_nt: TGTGCCAGCAGCGTAGCTTTGGGGGGGGCCCCCAATGAGCAGTTCTTC; cdr3_aa: CASSVALGGAPNEQFF
v_call: TRBV5-1; clone_size: once; d_call: -; j_call: TRBJ2-1; cdr3_nt: TGCGCCAGCAGCGCAGTTACAGGGTACAATGAGCAGTTCTTC; cdr3_aa: CASSAVTGYNEQFF
v_call: TRBV6-6; clone_size: -; d_call: -; j_call: TRBJ1-5; cdr3_nt: TGTGCCAGCAGTTTTTTCGGGAGTGGGGGCAATCAGCCCCAGCATTTT; cdr3_aa: CASSFFGSGGNQPQHF